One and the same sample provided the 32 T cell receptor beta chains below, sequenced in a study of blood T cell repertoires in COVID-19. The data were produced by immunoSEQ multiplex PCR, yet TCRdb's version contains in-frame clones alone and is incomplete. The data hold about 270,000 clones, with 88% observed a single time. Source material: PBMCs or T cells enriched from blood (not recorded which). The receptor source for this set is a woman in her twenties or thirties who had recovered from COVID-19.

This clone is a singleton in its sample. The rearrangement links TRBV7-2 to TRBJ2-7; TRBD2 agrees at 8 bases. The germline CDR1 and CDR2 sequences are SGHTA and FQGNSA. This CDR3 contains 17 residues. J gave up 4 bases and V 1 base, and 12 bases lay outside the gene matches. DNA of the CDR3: TGTGCCAGCAGCTTAGTTGGTAGCGGGACCTCAGAATACGAGCAGTACTTC. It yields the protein CASSLVGSGTSEYEQYF. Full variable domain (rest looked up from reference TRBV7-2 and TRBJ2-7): GAGVSQSPSNKVTEKGKDVELRCDPISGHTALYWYRQSLGQGLEFLIYFQGNSAPDKSGLPSDRFSAERTGGSVSTLTIQRTQQEDSAVYLCASSLVGSGTSEYEQYFGPGTRLTVT.

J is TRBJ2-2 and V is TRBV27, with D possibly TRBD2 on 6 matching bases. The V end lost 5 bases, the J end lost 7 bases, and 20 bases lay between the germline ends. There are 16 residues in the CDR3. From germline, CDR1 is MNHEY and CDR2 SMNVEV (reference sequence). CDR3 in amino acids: CASSPRGGAPIGELFF. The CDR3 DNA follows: TGTGCCAGCAGTCCCCGGGGCGGGGCGCCCATCGGGGAGCTGTTTTTT.

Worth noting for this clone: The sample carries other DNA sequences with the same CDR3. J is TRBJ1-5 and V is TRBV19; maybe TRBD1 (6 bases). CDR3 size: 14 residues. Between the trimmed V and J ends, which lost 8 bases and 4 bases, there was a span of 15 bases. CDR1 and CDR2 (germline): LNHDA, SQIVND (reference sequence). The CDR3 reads CASSLGGGNQPQHF. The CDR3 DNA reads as TGTGCCAGTTCTTTGGGAGGGGGAAATCAGCCCCAGCATTTT.

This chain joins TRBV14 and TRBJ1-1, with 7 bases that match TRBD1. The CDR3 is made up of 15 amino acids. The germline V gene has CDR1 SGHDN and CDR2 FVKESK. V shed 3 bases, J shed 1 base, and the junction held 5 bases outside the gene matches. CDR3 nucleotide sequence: TGTGCCAGCAGCCACTACCGGGACAGGAACACTGAAGCTTTCTTT. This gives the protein CASSHYRDRNTEAFF.

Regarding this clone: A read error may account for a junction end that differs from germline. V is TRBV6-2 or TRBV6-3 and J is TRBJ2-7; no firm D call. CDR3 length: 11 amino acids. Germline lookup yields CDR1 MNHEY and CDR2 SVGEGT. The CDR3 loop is CASSPGAFADF. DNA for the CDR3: TGTGCCAGCAGTCCGGGTGCGTTCGCGGACTTC.

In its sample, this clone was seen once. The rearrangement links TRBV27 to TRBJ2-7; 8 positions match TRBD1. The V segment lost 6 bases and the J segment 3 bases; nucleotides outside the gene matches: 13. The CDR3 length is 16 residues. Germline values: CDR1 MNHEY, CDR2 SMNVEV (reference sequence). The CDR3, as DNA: TGTGCCAGCAGCCCCGACAGGGGACTGACGGGCTACGAGCAGTACTTC. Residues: CASSPDRGLTGYEQYF.

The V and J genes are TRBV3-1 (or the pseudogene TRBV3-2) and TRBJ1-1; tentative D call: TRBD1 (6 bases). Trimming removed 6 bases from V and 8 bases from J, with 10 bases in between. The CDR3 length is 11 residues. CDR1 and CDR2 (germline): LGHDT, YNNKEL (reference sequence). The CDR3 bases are TGTGCCAGCAGTCCGGACAGAGAAGCTTTCTTT. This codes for CASSPDREAFF.

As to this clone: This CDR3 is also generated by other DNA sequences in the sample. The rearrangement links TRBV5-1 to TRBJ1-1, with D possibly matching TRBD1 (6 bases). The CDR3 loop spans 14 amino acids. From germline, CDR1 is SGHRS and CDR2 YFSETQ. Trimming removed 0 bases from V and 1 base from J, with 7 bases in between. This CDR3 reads CASSLVQGNTEAFF. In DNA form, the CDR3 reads TGCGCCAGCAGCTTGGTACAGGGGAACACTGAAGCTTTCTTT.

CDR3 in DNA: TGTGCCAGCAGCTTAGGGGGCGGCGGTGCTTTCTTT. Translated, it gives CASSLGGGGAFF. The chain links TRBV7-9 to TRBJ1-1, with D perhaps matching TRBD1 (5 bases). The CDR3 contains 12 residues. Trimming removed 1 base at V and 11 bases at J, with 11 bases between. CDR1 and CDR2 (germline): SEHNR, FQNEAQ (reference sequence). Full variable domain (outside the CDR3, taken from reference TRBV7-9 and TRBJ1-1): DTGVSQNPRHKITKRGQNVTFRCDPISEHNRLYWYRQTLGQGPEFLTYFQNEAQLEKSRLLSDRFSAERPKGSFSTLEIQRTEQGDSAMYLCASSLGGGGAFFGQGTRLTVV.

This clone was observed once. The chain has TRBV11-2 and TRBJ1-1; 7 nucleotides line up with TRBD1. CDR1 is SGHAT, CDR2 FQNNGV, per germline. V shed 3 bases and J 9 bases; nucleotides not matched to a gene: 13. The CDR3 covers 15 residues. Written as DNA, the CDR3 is TGTGCCAGCAGCTTGGCCGGGACAGTCAAGGGGAAAGCTTTCTTT. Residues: CASSLAGTVKGKAFF.

In DNA form, the CDR3 reads TGCGCCAGCAGCTGGGCCGGGGACAGGGCCGACGAAGCTTTCTTT. Protein sequence: CASSWAGDRADEAFF. The chain combines TRBV5-1 with TRBJ1-1; TRBD1 matches at 9 bases. This CDR3 is built from 15 residues. With V trimmed by 3 bases and J by 8 bases, 11 bases remained unmatched. The V gene's germline CDR1 is SGHRS and CDR2 YFSETQ.

CDR3 loop: CASSRVRATEKLFF. CDR3 bases: TGTGCCAGCAGCCGAGTCAGGGCTACTGAAAAACTGTTTTTT. The genes are TRBV3-1 (or the pseudogene TRBV3-2) and TRBJ1-4, with a weak D call TRBD1 (5 bases). The length of the CDR3 is 14 residues. Per the germline V gene, CDR1 is LGHDT and CDR2 is YNNKEL (reference sequence). V dropped 4 bases and J dropped 7 bases, with 13 bases sitting between them.

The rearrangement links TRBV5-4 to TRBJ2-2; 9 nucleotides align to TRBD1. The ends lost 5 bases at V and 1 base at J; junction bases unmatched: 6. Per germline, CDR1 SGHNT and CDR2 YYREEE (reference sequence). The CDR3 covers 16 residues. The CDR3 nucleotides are TGTGCCAGCAGAGCAGCGGGACAGGGGAACACCGGGGAGCTGTTTTTT. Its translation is CASRAAGQGNTGELFF.

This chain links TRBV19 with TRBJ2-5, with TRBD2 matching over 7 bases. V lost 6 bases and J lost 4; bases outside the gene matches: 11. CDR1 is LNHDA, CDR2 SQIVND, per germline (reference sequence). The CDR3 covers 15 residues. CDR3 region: CASSVTKGRVETQYF. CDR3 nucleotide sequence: TGTGCCAGTAGCGTGACCAAGGGGAGGGTAGAGACCCAGTACTTC.

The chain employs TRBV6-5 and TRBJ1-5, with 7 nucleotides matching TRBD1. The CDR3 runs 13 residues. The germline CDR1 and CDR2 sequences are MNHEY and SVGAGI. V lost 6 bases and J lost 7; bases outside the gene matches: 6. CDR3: CASSRQGRQPQHF. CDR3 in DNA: TGTGCCAGCAGCCGACAGGGAAGGCAGCCCCAGCATTTT.

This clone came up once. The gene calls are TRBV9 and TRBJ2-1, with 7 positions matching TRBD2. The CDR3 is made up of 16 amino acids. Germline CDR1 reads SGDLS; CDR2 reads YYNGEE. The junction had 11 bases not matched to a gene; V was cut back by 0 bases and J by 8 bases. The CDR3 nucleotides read TGTGCCAGCAGCGTAGACGGATCGGGGGGAGGGGATGAGCAGTTCTTC. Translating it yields CASSVDGSGGGDEQFF.

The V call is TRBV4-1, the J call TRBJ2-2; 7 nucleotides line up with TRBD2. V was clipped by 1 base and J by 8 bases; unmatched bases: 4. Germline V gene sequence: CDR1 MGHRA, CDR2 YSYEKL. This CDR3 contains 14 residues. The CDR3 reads CASSQGYGRGELFF. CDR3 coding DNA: TGCGCCAGCAGCCAAGGTTACGGGAGGGGGGAGCTGTTTTTT.

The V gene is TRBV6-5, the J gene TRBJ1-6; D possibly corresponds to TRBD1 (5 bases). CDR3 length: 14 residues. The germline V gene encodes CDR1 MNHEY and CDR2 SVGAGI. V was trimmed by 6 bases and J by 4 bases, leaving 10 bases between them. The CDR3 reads CASSWDSYNSPLHF. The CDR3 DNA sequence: TGTGCCAGCAGCTGGGACTCGTATAATTCACCCCTCCACTTT.

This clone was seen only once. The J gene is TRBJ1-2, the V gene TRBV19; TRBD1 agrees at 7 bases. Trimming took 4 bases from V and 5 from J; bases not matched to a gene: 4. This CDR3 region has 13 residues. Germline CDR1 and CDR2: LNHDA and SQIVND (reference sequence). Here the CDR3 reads CASSTTGFYGYTF. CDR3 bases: TGTGCCAGTAGTACGACAGGGTTTTATGGCTACACCTTC.

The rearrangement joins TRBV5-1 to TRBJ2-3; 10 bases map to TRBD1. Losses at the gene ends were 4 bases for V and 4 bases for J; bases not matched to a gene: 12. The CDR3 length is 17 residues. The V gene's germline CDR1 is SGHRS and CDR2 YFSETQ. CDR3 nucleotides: TGCGCCAGCAGCGCCGGGACAGGGGTCCCTGGGGCAGATACGCAGTATTTT. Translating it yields CASSAGTGVPGADTQYF.

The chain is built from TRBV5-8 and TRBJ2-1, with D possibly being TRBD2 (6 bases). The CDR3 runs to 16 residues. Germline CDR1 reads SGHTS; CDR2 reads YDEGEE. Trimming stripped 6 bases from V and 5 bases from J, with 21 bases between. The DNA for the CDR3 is TGTGCCAGCACTTTCGGTAATGGAGGGGCTAACAATGAGCAGTTCTTC. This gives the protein CASTFGNGGANNEQFF.

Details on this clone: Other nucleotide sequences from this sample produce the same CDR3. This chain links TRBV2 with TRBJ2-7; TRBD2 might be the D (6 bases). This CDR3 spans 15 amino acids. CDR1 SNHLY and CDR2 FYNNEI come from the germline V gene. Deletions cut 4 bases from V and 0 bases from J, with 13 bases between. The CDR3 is CASSGRAGYSYEQYF. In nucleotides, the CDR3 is TGTGCCAGCAGTGGGAGGGCGGGGTACTCCTACGAGCAGTACTTC. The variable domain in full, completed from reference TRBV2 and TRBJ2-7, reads EPEVTQTPSHQVTQMGQEVILRCVPISNHLYFYWYRQILGQKVEFLVSFYNNEISEKSEIFDDQFSVERPDGSNFTLKIRSTKLEDSAMYFCASSGRAGYSYEQYFGPGTRLTVT.

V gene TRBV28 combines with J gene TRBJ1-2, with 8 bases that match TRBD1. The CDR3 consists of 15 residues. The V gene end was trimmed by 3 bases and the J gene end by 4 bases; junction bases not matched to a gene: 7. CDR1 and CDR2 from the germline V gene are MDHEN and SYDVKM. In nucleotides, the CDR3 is TGTGCCAGCAGTTTTCCCAGGGGGCGAGGCTATGGCTACACCTTC. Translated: CASSFPRGRGYGYTF.

CDR3 DNA: TGTGCCAGTAGTATAGGGACAGTTAATGAAAAACTGTTTTTT. It encodes CASSIGTVNEKLFF. The chain joins TRBV19 to TRBJ1-4; D is perhaps TRBD1 (6 bases). Trimming shortened V by 1 base and J by 4 bases, and 7 bases separated the two germline ends. The CDR3 spans 14 residues. Germline V CDR1 and CDR2: LNHDA, SQIVND (reference sequence). The entire variable domain, with the rest obtained from reference TRBV19 and TRBJ1-4, is as follows: DGGITQSPKYLFRKEGQNVTLSCEQNLNHDAMYWYRQDPGQGLRLIYYSQIVNDFQKGDIAEGYSVSREKKESFPLTVTSAQKNPTAFYLCASSIGTVNEKLFFGSGTQLSVL.

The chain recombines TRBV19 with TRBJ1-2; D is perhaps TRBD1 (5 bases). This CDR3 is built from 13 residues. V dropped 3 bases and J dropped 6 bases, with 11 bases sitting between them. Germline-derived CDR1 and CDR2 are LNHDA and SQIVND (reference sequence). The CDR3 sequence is CASSIRRQHGYTF. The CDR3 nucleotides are TGTGCCAGTAGTATCAGGCGACAGCATGGCTACACCTTC.

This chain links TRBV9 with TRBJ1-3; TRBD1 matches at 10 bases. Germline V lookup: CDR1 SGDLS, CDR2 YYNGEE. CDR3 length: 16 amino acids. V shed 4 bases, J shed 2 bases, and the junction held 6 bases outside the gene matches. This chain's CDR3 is CASSLSGTGAGNTIYF. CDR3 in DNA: TGTGCCAGCAGCCTCTCCGGGACAGGGGCTGGAAACACCATATATTTT.

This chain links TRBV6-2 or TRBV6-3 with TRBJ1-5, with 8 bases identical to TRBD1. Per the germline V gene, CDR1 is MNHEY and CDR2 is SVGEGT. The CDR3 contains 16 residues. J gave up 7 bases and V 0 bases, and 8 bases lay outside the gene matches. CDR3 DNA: TGTGCCAGCAGTTACTCCAGCAGGGGGCTAGGCCAGCCCCAGCATTTT. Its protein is CASSYSSRGLGQPQHF.

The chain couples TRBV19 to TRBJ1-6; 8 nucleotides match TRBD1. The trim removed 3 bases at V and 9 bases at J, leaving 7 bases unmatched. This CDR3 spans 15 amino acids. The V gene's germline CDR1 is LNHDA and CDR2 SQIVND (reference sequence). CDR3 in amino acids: CASSMMGQATSPLHF. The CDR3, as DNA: TGTGCCAGTAGTATGATGGGACAGGCTACTTCACCCCTCCACTTT.

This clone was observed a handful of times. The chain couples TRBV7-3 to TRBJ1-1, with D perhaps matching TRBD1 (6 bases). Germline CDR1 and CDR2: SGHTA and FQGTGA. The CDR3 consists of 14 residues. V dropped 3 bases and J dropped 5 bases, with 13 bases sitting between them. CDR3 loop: CASSLETGRTEAFF. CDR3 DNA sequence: TGTGCCAGCAGCTTGGAAACAGGGAGAACTGAAGCTTTCTTT.

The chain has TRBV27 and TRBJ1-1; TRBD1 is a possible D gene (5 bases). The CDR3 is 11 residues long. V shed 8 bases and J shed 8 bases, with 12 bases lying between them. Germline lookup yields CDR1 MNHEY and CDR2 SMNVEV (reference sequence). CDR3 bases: TGTGCCAGCGGACCAGGGATCGAAGCTTTCTTT. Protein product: CASGPGIEAFF.

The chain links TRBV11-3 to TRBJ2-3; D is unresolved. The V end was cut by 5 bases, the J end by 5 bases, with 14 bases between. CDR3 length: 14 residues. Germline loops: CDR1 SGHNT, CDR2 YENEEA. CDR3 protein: CASSPGHEVDTQYF. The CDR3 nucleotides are TGTGCCAGCAGCCCGGGTCACGAAGTAGATACGCAGTATTTT.

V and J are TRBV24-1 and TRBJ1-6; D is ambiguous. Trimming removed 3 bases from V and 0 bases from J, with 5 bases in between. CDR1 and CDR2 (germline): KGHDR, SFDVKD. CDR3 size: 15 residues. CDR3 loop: CATSDQFSYNSPLHF. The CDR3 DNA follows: TGTGCCACCAGTGATCAGTTCTCCTATAATTCACCCCTCCACTTT.